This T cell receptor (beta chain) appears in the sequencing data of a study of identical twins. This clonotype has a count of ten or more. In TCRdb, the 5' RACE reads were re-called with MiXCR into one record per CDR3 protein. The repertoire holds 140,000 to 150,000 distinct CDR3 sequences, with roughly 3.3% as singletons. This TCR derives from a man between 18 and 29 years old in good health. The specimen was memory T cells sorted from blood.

The CDR3 sequence is CASRAGTTSYNEQFF. The CDR3 nucleotides are TGTGCCAGCAGAGCAGGGACAACCTCCTACAATGAGCAGTTCTTC. The rearrangement joins TRBV2 to TRBJ2-1, with TRBD1 as a possible D gene (6 bases). This CDR3 has 15 residues. The germline V and J ends were trimmed by 6 bases and 0 bases, with 12 bases remaining between them. The germline gives CDR1 SNHLY, CDR2 FYNNEI.